This is a list of T cell receptor beta chains from one sample in a study of PD-L1 blockade in urothelial cancer. Measured with immunoSEQ multiplex PCR; TCRdb has only the in-frame clones, and not every one. The table lists roughly 120,000 clones, approximately 84% of them singletons. The material was PBMCs, obtained around atezolizumab (anti-PD-L1) treatment. Every receptor here comes from a man aged 50 to 59 with urothelial cancer. CDR3s include the opening cysteine and the closing phenylalanine or tryptophan.

V	J	CDR3
TRBV7-2	TRBJ2-1	CASSTSGRSYNEQFF
TRBV7-8	TRBJ2-1	CASSSRRSLTSTYNEQFF
TRBV28	TRBJ2-7	CASSPWGGSGEQYF
TRBV7-2	TRBJ2-1	CASSLVQLRTNEQFF
TRBV28	TRBJ2-1	CASSLLHRVHEQFF
TRBV6-1	TRBJ1-5	CASSESQVQPQHF
TRBV30	TRBJ2-1	CAWTAGGSYNEQFF
TRBV27	TRBJ2-3	CASSLSRGTDTQYF
TRBV5-6	TRBJ2-1	CASTQRLAGGPLQYNEQFF
TRBV2	TRBJ2-7	CASSEGLAGLEQYF
TRBV10-3	TRBJ2-5	CAISGGGRALETQYF
TRBV30	TRBJ1-2	CACGEIGYTF
TRBV18	TRBJ1-5	CASSPGRDQPQHF
TRBV6-6	TRBJ2-3	CASTGQGADTQYF
TRBV12-5	TRBJ1-5	CASARAGQPQHF
TRBV6-1	TRBJ2-7	CASGPRGVGEQYF
TRBV18	TRBJ2-5	CASSARDRQETQYF
TRBV28	TRBJ2-3	CASSFLGGRGDTQYF
TRBV19	TRBJ2-7	CASRISRTGTGEQYF
TRBV5-1	TRBJ2-1	CASLETGQKGGEQFF
TRBV5-1	TRBJ2-2	CASSLAAGELFF
TRBV19	TRBJ2-1	CASIGYYNEQFF
TRBV18	TRBJ1-6	CASSPIGGTGTNSPLHF
TRBV7-9	TRBJ2-3	CASSLGGTSTDTQYF
TRBV6-1	TRBJ1-5	CASNRRDGNQPQHF
TRBV5-4	TRBJ2-1	CASSPTASGRSSEQFF
TRBV5-4	TRBJ1-3	CAYRRAGYGNTIYF
TRBV18	TRBJ2-2	CASSLGWELFF
TRBV2	TRBJ2-1	CASSEYAGLSYNEQFF
TRBV5-1	TRBJ2-7	CASSLTVGTYEQYF
TRBV10-3	TRBJ1-1	CAISVTGRNTEAFF
TRBV5-5	TRBJ2-2	CASSSAGLAGGPGELFF
TRBV7-8	TRBJ2-2	CASSLRASSGYTGELFF
TRBV18	TRBJ2-3	CASSPGTRTDTQYF
TRBV28	TRBJ2-5	CASSSRLAGGEETQYF
TRBV9	TRBJ2-3	CASSVGLAGGQGFLDTQYF
TRBV19	TRBJ2-1	CASSRSSGAGYNEQFF
TRBV11-2	TRBJ2-3	CASSYSGPQDTQYF
TRBV28	TRBJ1-6	CASSLTLGSSYNSPLHF
TRBV7-3	TRBJ2-7	CASSLRGQSDEQYF
TRBV2	TRBJ2-5	CASRSGAKETQYF
TRBV15	TRBJ2-5	CATGTYGVETQYF
TRBV5-1	TRBJ1-1	CASSWGGGKTEAFF
TRBV10-1	TRBJ2-3	CASSEVISGDTQYF
TRBV6-1	TRBJ1-4	CASSGQGDIEKLFF
TRBV28	TRBJ2-7	CASSSTGRRNEQYF
TRBV18	TRBJ2-7	CASSPLGLAGNEQYF
TRBV2	TRBJ2-7	CASRGGRRSSYEQYF
TRBV10-3	TRBJ2-3	CAIRVPGGRDTQYF